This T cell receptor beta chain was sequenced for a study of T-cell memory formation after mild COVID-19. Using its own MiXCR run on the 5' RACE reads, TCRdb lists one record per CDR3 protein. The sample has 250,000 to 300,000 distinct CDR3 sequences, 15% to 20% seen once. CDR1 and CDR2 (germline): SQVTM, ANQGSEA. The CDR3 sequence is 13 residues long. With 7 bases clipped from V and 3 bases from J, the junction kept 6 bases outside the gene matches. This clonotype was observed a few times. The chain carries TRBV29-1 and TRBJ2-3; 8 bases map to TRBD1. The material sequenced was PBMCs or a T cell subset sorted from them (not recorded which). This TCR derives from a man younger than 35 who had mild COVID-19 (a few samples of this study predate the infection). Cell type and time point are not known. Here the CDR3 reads CSAPGGGTDTQYF. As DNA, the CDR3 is TGCAGCGCTCCAGGGGGCGGGACAGATACGCAGTATTTT.